Here is one T cell receptor (beta chain) with its context. Germline-derived CDR1 and CDR2 are GTSNPN and SVGIG (reference sequence). The germline V and J ends were trimmed by 1 base and 0 bases, with 10 bases remaining between them. This CDR3 is built from 15 residues. This entry belongs to a study of cytomegalovirus exposure and HLA in healthy donors. The PCR contained 60 Vbeta and 13 Jbeta primers. The protocol was immunoSEQ multiplex PCR, while the TCRdb copy is restricted to in-frame clones and leaves out a portion. This sample has about 160,000 clones; about 80% occur once, and the top ten carry 2% to 2.5%.

This sequence was found in a female donor in good health and CMV-seronegative. The V and J genes are TRBV30 and TRBJ1-5; D may be TRBD1 (5 bases). Specimen: PBMCs. The CDR3 region has the DNA TGTGCCTGGAGTGCCACAGGATATAGCAATCAGCCCCAGCATTTT. Translated, it gives CAWSATGYSNQPQHF.